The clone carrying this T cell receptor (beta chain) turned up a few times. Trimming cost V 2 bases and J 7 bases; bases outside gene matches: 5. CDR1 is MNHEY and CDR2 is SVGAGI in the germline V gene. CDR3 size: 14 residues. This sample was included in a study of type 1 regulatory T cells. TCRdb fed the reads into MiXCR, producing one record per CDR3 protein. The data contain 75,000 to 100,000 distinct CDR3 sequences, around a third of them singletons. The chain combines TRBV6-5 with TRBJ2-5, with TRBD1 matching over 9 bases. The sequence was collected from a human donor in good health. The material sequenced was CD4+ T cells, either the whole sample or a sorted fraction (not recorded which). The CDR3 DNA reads TGTGCCAGCAGTTACGCGGGACAGGGTGGGACCCAGTACTTC. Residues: CASSYAGQGGTQYF.